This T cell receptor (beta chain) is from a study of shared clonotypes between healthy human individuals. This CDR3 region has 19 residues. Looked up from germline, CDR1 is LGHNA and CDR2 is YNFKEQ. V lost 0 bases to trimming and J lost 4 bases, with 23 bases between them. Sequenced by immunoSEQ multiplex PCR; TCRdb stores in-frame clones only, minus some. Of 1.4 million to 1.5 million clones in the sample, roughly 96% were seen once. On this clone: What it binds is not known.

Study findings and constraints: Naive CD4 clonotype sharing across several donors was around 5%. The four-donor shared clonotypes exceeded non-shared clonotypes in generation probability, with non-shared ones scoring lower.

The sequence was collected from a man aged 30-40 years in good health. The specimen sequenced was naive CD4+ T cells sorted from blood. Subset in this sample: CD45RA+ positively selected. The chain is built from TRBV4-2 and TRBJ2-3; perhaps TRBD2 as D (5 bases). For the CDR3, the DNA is TGTGCCAGCAGCCAAGATCGGGGTGTGGGCCAAGTAGGTGCAGATACGCAGTATTTT. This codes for CASSQDRGVGQVGADTQYF.